The 12 T cell receptor beta chains given below trace back to one sample, sequenced in a study of blood T cell repertoires in COVID-19. Profiling relied on immunoSEQ multiplex PCR, and the TCRdb table lists in-frame clones only, not all of them. There are about 140,000 clones in the sample; 85% to 90% occur only once, and 4.3% lies in the top ten. Sequenced material: peripheral blood. The receptors shown here come from a woman aged 35 to 49 with acute or convalescent COVID-19.

A remark on this clone: The sample contains more than one DNA sequence encoding this CDR3. V is TRBV4-3 and J is TRBJ1-5, with D unclear. The CDR3 is made up of 13 amino acids. With 0 bases removed from V and 6 bases from J, the gap between germline ends came to 6 bases. From germline, CDR1 is LGHNA and CDR2 YSLEER. The DNA for the CDR3 is TGCGCCAGCAGCCAAGATCTAAGTCAGCCCCAGCATTTT. Protein sequence: CASSQDLSQPQHF.

The chain is built from TRBV5-1 and TRBJ1-1, with D possibly being TRBD1 (5 bases). The length of the CDR3 is 15 residues. V was trimmed by 3 bases and J by 6 bases, leaving 18 bases between them. Germline V gives CDR1 SGHRS, CDR2 YFSETQ. CDR3 amino acids: CASSWTGLPTAEAFF. The DNA of the CDR3 is TGCGCCAGCAGCTGGACCGGCCTCCCGACAGCTGAAGCTTTCTTT.

The V gene is TRBV12-5, the J gene TRBJ1-4, with D unclear. Trimming removed 4 bases at V and 7 bases at J, with 7 bases between. CDR3 length: 12 amino acids. The germline gives CDR1 LGHNT, CDR2 FRNRAP. Written as DNA, the CDR3 is TGTGCTAGTGGTTCCCCCGGTGAAAAACTGTTTTTT. Protein: CASGSPGEKLFF.

V is TRBV2 and J is TRBJ2-3, with TRBD2 as a possible D gene (6 bases). The CDR3 runs 15 residues. V lost 7 bases, J lost 1 base, and 15 bases lay in between. The V gene's germline CDR1 is SNHLY and CDR2 FYNNEI. This CDR3 is CASNWGVQGTDTQYF. The CDR3, as DNA: TGTGCCAGCAATTGGGGGGTACAGGGCACAGATACGCAGTATTTT. The variable domain in full, with the rest retrieved from reference TRBV2 and TRBJ2-3, is EPEVTQTPSHQVTQMGQEVILRCVPISNHLYFYWYRQILGQKVEFLVSFYNNEISEKSEIFDDQFSVERPDGSNFTLKIRSTKLEDSAMYFCASNWGVQGTDTQYFGPGTRLTVL.

In this sample, this clone turned up a few times. This chain uses TRBV7-2 with TRBJ2-2; 13 positions match TRBD2. There are 16 residues in the CDR3. Germline CDR1 SGHTA, CDR2 FQGNSA. Trimming at V came to 5 bases and at J to 4 bases, leaving 4 bases not matched to a gene. In DNA form, the CDR3 reads TGTGCCAGCAGCCAAACTAGCGGGAGGGCCACCGGGGAGCTGTTTTTT. Residues: CASSQTSGRATGELFF.

V and J are TRBV7-9 and TRBJ2-2, with TRBD2 identical over 14 bases. Losses at the gene ends were 3 bases for V and 5 bases for J; bases not matched to a gene: 2. The CDR3 sequence is 16 residues long. Germline values: CDR1 SEHNR, CDR2 FQNEAQ (reference sequence). The DNA for the CDR3 is TGTGCCAGCAGCTTGGGACTAGCGGGGGAAACCGGGGAGCTGTTTTTT. Protein: CASSLGLAGETGELFF.

This clone was observed a single time. The genes are TRBV29-1 and TRBJ1-1; 9 nucleotides align to TRBD1. The CDR3 is 12 residues long. J was trimmed by 8 bases and V by 7 bases; bases with no gene match: 8. Looked up from germline, CDR1 is SQVTM and CDR2 is ANQGSEA. For the CDR3, the DNA is TGCAGCGGACACAGGGGGCGAGAGGAAGCTTTCTTT. Amino acids: CSGHRGREEAFF.

The chain links TRBV12-3 or TRBV12-4 to TRBJ1-1; no reliable D call. Trimming shortened V by 5 bases and J by 5 bases, and 12 bases separated the two germline ends. This CDR3 is 13 amino acids long. CDR3 sequence: CASSRGFMTEAFF. The CDR3 DNA reads as TGTGCCAGCAGTCGGGGATTTATGACTGAAGCTTTCTTT.

The rearrangement uses TRBV3-1 (or the pseudogene TRBV3-2) and TRBJ2-2, with D maybe TRBD1 (6 bases). Trimming took 5 bases from V and 2 from J, leaving 12 bases between them. CDR3 length: 15 residues. The germline V gene encodes CDR1 LGHDT and CDR2 YNNKEL (reference sequence). CDR3 nucleotide sequence: TGTGCCAGCAGCTCAGGGGTCGTTAACACCGGGGAGCTGTTTTTT. Protein: CASSSGVVNTGELFF.

The rearrangement joins TRBV20-1 to TRBJ1-6; D is uncertain. The V and J ends lost 3 bases and 6 bases respectively, with 6 bases between them. The CDR3 length is 12 residues. Germline CDR1 and CDR2: DFQATT and SNEGSKA (reference sequence). DNA for the CDR3: TGCAGTGCTAGTGCTACTAATTCACCCCTCCACTTT. This translates into CSASATNSPLHF.

The V gene is TRBV2, the J gene TRBJ1-2; a weak D match, TRBD1 (6 bases). Germline CDR1 is SNHLY and CDR2 is FYNNEI. The CDR3 spans 14 residues. The V and J ends lost 8 bases and 8 bases respectively, with 21 bases between them. The CDR3 spells CASGRTAWMEGYTF. CDR3 DNA sequence: TGTGCCAGCGGACGGACAGCCTGGATGGAGGGCTACACCTTC.

This chain connects TRBV19 to TRBJ1-3; no clear D gene. Per the germline V gene, CDR1 is LNHDA and CDR2 is SQIVND (reference sequence). CDR3 length equals 14 residues. V was cut by 4 bases and J by 0 bases, with 7 bases left in between. The CDR3, as DNA: TGTGCCAGTAGTACAGGCCACTCTGGAAACACCATATATTTT. It is translated as CASSTGHSGNTIYF.